These T cell receptor beta chains were read from a single sample in a study of shared clonotypes between healthy human individuals. Assay: immunoSEQ multiplex PCR; the TCRdb copy retains only in-frame clones and omits some. The sample contains about 490,000 clones, around 80% of which appear only once. The material sequenced was PBMCs. Source of these receptors: a woman aged 40-49 years in good health. Some clones in this sample may be carry-over from other donors' samples. Both conserved end residues are part of each CDR3.

CDR3: CASSYPGLEQFF
J: TRBJ2-1
V: TRBV6-5

CDR3: CASSRQGTYEQYF
J: TRBJ2-7
V: TRBV27

CDR3: CASSLRGGETQYF
J: TRBJ2-5
V: TRBV7-2

CDR3: CASSLDQGAAYEQYF
J: TRBJ2-7
V: TRBV5-1

CDR3: CASSLGRATDTQYF
J: TRBJ2-3
V: TRBV11-3

CDR3: CASSGTSLTETQYF
J: TRBJ2-5
V: TRBV5-4

CDR3: CASSPGQGAANEKLFF
J: TRBJ1-4
V: TRBV4-2

CDR3: CASKSGGGETQYF
J: TRBJ2-5
V: TRBV2

CDR3: CASMAGWGEQFF
J: TRBJ2-1
V: TRBV2

CDR3: CATSRVYNEQFF
J: TRBJ2-1
V: TRBV15

CDR3: CASSQTSGKSDTQYF
J: TRBJ2-3
V: TRBV2

CDR3: CSAQDRGGNEQFF
J: TRBJ2-1
V: TRBV29-1

CDR3: CASSSLAGFYNEQFF
J: TRBJ2-1
V: TRBV6-5

CDR3: CATSRDRLAGGGTDTQYF
J: TRBJ2-3
V: TRBV15

CDR3: CASSLSGIEQYF
J: TRBJ2-7
V: TRBV7-9

CDR3: CASRGTYSNQPQHF
J: TRBJ1-5
V: TRBV28

CDR3: CASSFLGQGVTDTQYF
J: TRBJ2-3
V: TRBV5-6

CDR3: CATSRRDSYNEKLFF
J: TRBJ1-4
V: TRBV15

CDR3: CASSERQGEVGELFF
J: TRBJ2-2
V: TRBV25-1

CDR3: CASSPGQARGAKNIQYF
J: TRBJ2-4
V: TRBV18

CDR3: CASSYEQGYKYGYTF
J: TRBJ1-2
V: TRBV6-7

CDR3: CASSQSQVINEQFF
J: TRBJ2-1
V: TRBV4-2

CDR3: CASSIGLAGVEQYF
J: TRBJ2-7
V: TRBV19

CDR3: CASSKLAGGPYEQYF
J: TRBJ2-7
V: TRBV19

CDR3: CSAQTGAGEQFF
J: TRBJ2-1
V: TRBV29-1

CDR3: CASSLTSGRGNEQFF
J: TRBJ2-1
V: TRBV11-2

CDR3: CASSVDRGTNYGYTF
J: TRBJ1-2
V: TRBV6-1

CDR3: CASSKGDNTGELFF
J: TRBJ2-2
V: TRBV6-6

CDR3: CASSPQSYEQYF
J: TRBJ2-7
V: TRBV7-8

CDR3: CAWSVGTGDEKLFF
J: TRBJ1-4
V: TRBV30

CDR3: CASRNTATNEKLFF
J: TRBJ1-4
V: TRBV2

CDR3: CASSSLGTSEYEQYF
J: TRBJ2-7
V: TRBV19

CDR3: CASSPPGQSYEQYF
J: TRBJ2-7
V: TRBV28

CDR3: CASSDPTSGRRYNEQFF
J: TRBJ2-1
V: TRBV7-9

CDR3: CASSYSAGGYETQYF
J: TRBJ2-5
V: TRBV6-5

CDR3: CATLPRPGADTQYF
J: TRBJ2-3
V: TRBV18

CDR3: CASSQHLDWAATNYGYTF
J: TRBJ1-2
V: TRBV7-8

CDR3: CASRETGDYYGYTF
J: TRBJ1-2
V: TRBV5-1

CDR3: CASSFQMNTEAFF
J: TRBJ1-1
V: TRBV11-3

CDR3: CASSLGTGEFYGYTF
J: TRBJ1-2
V: TRBV7-2

CDR3: CTSSQSWRPSADTQYF
J: TRBJ2-3
V: TRBV1